The 5 T cell receptor beta chains below were found in one sample sequenced in a study of blood T cell repertoires in COVID-19. The data were produced by immunoSEQ multiplex PCR, yet TCRdb's version contains in-frame clones alone and is incomplete. This sample has about 280,000 clones; approximately 85% occur once, and the top ten carry roughly 5.3%. The material sequenced was peripheral blood. The source is a man aged 45-65 years with active or convalescent COVID-19.

The rearrangement links TRBV7-6 to TRBJ2-2; 7 nucleotides line up with TRBD2. CDR1 is SGHVS, CDR2 FNYEAQ, per germline. The length of the CDR3 is 15 residues. Trimming cost V 5 bases and J 2 bases; bases outside gene matches: 5. CDR3 protein: CASSRGTINTGELFF. In DNA, the CDR3 is TGTGCCAGCAGCAGAGGGACTATTAACACCGGGGAGCTGTTTTTT.

V is TRBV4-1 and J is TRBJ2-2; TRBD1 is a possible D gene (6 bases). The CDR3 runs to 15 residues. Germline V CDR1 and CDR2: MGHRA, YSYEKL. The V end lost 3 bases, the J end lost 4 bases, and 12 bases lay between the germline ends. The CDR3 is CASSHDPDSTGELFF. Here the CDR3 DNA reads TGCGCCAGCAGCCACGACCCGGACAGCACCGGGGAGCTGTTTTTT.

The rearrangement uses TRBV28 and TRBJ1-1; no clear D. Germline loops: CDR1 MDHEN, CDR2 SYDVKM. V lost 6 bases, J lost 1 base, and 3 bases lay in between. The CDR3 runs 11 residues. CDR3 coding DNA: TGTGCCAGCAGCTCGAACACTGAAGCTTTCTTT. It encodes CASSSNTEAFF. The whole variable domain, filled in from reference TRBV28 and TRBJ1-1, reads DVKVTQSSRYLVKRTGEKVFLECVQDMDHENMFWYRQDPGLGLRLIYFSYDVKMKEKGDIPEGYSVSREKKERFSLILESASTNQTSMYLCASSSNTEAFFGQGTRLTVV.

The chain joins TRBV12-3 or TRBV12-4 to TRBJ2-2; D remains ambiguous. The V gene lost 2 bases and the J gene lost 6 bases, with 7 bases spanning the gap. There are 13 residues in the CDR3. The DNA for the CDR3 is TGTGCCAGCAGTTTAACTCCGGCCGGGGAGCTGTTTTTT. Residues: CASSLTPAGELFF.

This clone occurred once. The V call is TRBV10-3, the J call TRBJ2-3; no firm D call. The CDR3 length is 13 residues. V was pared by 0 bases and J by 6 bases, with 7 bases between. Germline V lookup: CDR1 ENHRY, CDR2 SYGVKD. The CDR3 region is CAISESRWDTQYF. The CDR3 DNA reads as TGTGCCATCAGTGAGTCGAGGTGGGATACGCAGTATTTT.